This T cell receptor beta chain was observed in a study of cytomegalovirus exposure and HLA in healthy donors. This CDR3 has 16 amino acids. Germline loops: CDR1 SEHNR, CDR2 FQNEAQ (reference sequence). Losses at the gene ends were 5 bases for V and 4 bases for J; bases not matched to a gene: 6. The study ran its PCR with 60 Vbeta and 13 Jbeta primers. Repertoires were generated with immunoSEQ multiplex PCR, while TCRdb's copy carries only in-frame clones and drops some. Here the sample spans over 90,000 clones, around 76% being singletons. The source material was PBMCs. The clonotype comes from a woman aged 18-29 years in good health and CMV-seropositive. This rearrangement joins TRBV7-9 to TRBJ2-2; 11 bases fit TRBD2. The CDR3 DNA is TGTGCCAGCAGCCCCACTAGCGGGAGAGGCACCGGGGAGCTGTTTTTT. Its protein is CASSPTSGRGTGELFF. Full variable domain (outside the CDR3, taken from reference TRBV7-9 and TRBJ2-2): DTGVSQNPRHKITKRGQNVTFRCDPISEHNRLYWYRQTLGQGPEFLTYFQNEAQLEKSRLLSDRFSAERPKGSFSTLEIQRTEQGDSAMYLCASSPTSGRGTGELFFGEGSRLTVL.